This is a list of T cell receptor beta chains from one sample in a study of T-cell memory formation after mild COVID-19. One entry per CDR3 protein, called by TCRdb with MiXCR from the 5' RACE reads. Here the sample spans roughly 310,000 distinct CDR3 sequences, more than 15% being singletons. The sequencing input was PBMCs or a T cell subset sorted from them (not recorded which). The origin of the receptors is a man in his late teens or twenties who had mild COVID-19 (a few samples of this study predate the infection). Cell type and time point are not known. Each CDR3 is given with its conserved first and last residue. A D gene is named only where the DNA matches it firmly.

d_call	j_call	v_call	cdr3_aa
TRBD1	TRBJ2-5	TRBV7-9	CASNQPGTEETQYF
NA	TRBJ2-2	TRBV3-1	CASSQRGVGELFF
NA	TRBJ1-6	TRBV7-9	CASSLVEGFAGSPLHF
TRBD2	TRBJ2-2	TRBV7-9	CASSPSGRTGELFF
NA	TRBJ1-1	TRBV29-1	CSVSLGMNTEAFF
TRBD2	TRBJ2-1	TRBV5-4	CASSLAGGNYNEQFF
NA	TRBJ1-1	TRBV19	CASSQSYTEAFF
TRBD1	TRBJ1-1	TRBV7-2	CASSADRGNTEAFF
NA	TRBJ2-3	TRBV2	CASIPDPGTDTQYF
TRBD2	TRBJ2-7	TRBV7-2	CASSLAASGGDYEQYF
NA	TRBJ1-6	TRBV3-1	CASSLNPRQTIVQANSPLHF
NA	TRBJ2-3	TRBV2	CASQTERSTDTQYF
TRBD1	TRBJ2-1	TRBV6-5	CASIRTGSHNEQFF
NA	TRBJ2-3	TRBV7-2	CASSAGPSPPDTQYF
NA	TRBJ1-2	TRBV24-1	CATRDSGNYGYTF
NA	TRBJ2-3	TRBV6-1	CASSEDPEGF
NA	TRBJ2-2	TRBV6-5	CASSRLRDSTGELFF
NA	TRBJ2-2	TRBV2	CASSEFAGMGSTGELFF
TRBD2	TRBJ2-1	TRBV12-3/TRBV12-4	CASSSGTSGATEQFF
NA	TRBJ2-1	TRBV29-1	CSVGGYSYNEQFF
TRBD2	TRBJ2-3	TRBV4-2	CASSQGSAGNTDTQYF
NA	TRBJ1-1	TRBV5-6	CASSSPRVPYTEAFF
NA	TRBJ1-4	TRBV4-2	CASSPDGPDRTNEKLFF